A single sample is the source of the 10 T cell receptor beta chains below, sequenced in a study of cytomegalovirus exposure and HLA in healthy donors. The PCR contained 60 Vbeta and 13 Jbeta primers. Method: immunoSEQ multiplex PCR; TCRdb's copy keeps in-frame clones and lacks some. The sample comprises about 190,000 clones, around 84% of which are singletons, and 1% rests with the top ten. The source material was PBMCs. The origin of the receptors is a boy younger than 10 in good health and CMV-seronegative.

The V gene is TRBV9, the J gene TRBJ2-2; D is perhaps TRBD2 (5 bases). Germline assignment: CDR1 SGDLS and CDR2 YYNGEE. V lost 3 bases to trimming and J lost 4 bases, with 10 bases between them. The CDR3 length is 14 residues. The CDR3 DNA sequence: TGTGCCAGCAGCGCCGGACTCGTCACCGGGGAGCTGTTTTTT. This codes for CASSAGLVTGELFF.

The V and J genes are TRBV6-1 and TRBJ2-3; D might be TRBD2 (7 bases). Germline values: CDR1 MNHNS, CDR2 SASEGT. This CDR3 is 15 amino acids long. V dropped 3 bases and J dropped 4 bases, with 14 bases sitting between them. CDR3 sequence: CASSEDGGAADTQYF. CDR3 sequence (DNA): TGTGCCAGCAGTGAGGATGGGGGGGCCGCAGATACGCAGTATTTT.

This clone came up once. The chain employs TRBV6-5 and TRBJ1-2, with 9 bases lining up with TRBD1. With 2 bases clipped from V and 3 bases from J, the junction kept 1 base outside the gene matches. Germline values: CDR1 MNHEY, CDR2 SVGAGI. CDR3 size: 14 residues. The CDR3 loop reads CASSYTGGYYGYTF. In DNA, the CDR3 is TGTGCCAGCAGTTACACAGGGGGCTACTATGGCTACACCTTC.

The V gene is TRBV30, the J gene TRBJ1-1; 8 bases map to TRBD1. The V gene end was trimmed by 4 bases and the J gene end by 0 bases; junction bases not matched to a gene: 7. The CDR3 runs to 15 residues. Germline CDR1 is GTSNPN and CDR2 is SVGIG (reference sequence). CDR3 DNA: TGTGCCTGGACATTCTACAGGGGGATGAACACTGAAGCTTTCTTT. It translates to CAWTFYRGMNTEAFF.

The chain has TRBV28 and TRBJ2-1, with TRBD2 matching over 16 bases. V lost 2 bases to trimming and J lost 4 bases; unmatched junction nucleotides: 11. This CDR3 is built from 20 residues. Germline V gene lookup returns CDR1 MDHEN and CDR2 SYDVKM. This chain's CDR3 is CASSLRPPGLAGGPYNEQFF. The CDR3 bases are TGTGCCAGCAGTTTACGACCCCCGGGACTAGCGGGAGGGCCGTACAATGAGCAGTTCTTC.

Here the CDR3 DNA reads TGCGCCAGCAGCCAAGAGGCTAGGAGAGATACGCAGTATTTT. Protein sequence: CASSQEARRDTQYF. The V and J genes are TRBV4-1 and TRBJ2-3; no clear D gene. Germline CDR1 MGHRA, CDR2 YSYEKL. The V end lost 0 bases, the J end lost 5 bases, and 9 bases lay between the germline ends. This CDR3 is built from 14 residues.

This chain joins TRBV10-3 and TRBJ1-6; tentative D call: TRBD1 (6 bases). Trimming cost V 4 bases and J 0 bases, with 13 bases left between them. The germline V gene encodes CDR1 ENHRY and CDR2 SYGVKD. This CDR3 is 17 amino acids long. CDR3 loop: CAISGQAQGSYNSPLHF. The CDR3 DNA sequence: TGTGCCATCAGTGGACAGGCTCAGGGCTCCTATAATTCACCCCTCCACTTT.

The J gene is TRBJ1-5, the V gene TRBV28; no reliable D call. This CDR3 has 17 residues. Germline V CDR1 and CDR2: MDHEN, SYDVKM. Deletions cut 3 bases from V and 5 bases from J, with 20 bases between. CDR3 DNA: TGTGCCAGCAGTTTTCTCGTTGAACGTATAGCGGATCAGCCCCAGCATTTT. This encodes CASSFLVERIADQPQHF.

The V call is TRBV16, the J call TRBJ2-7, with TRBD1 matching over 7 bases. The CDR3 length is 16 residues. Germline V CDR1 and CDR2: KGHSY, FQNENV. V dropped 6 bases and J dropped 6; count of bases not matched to a gene: 17. CDR3 region: CASRTLMMTGSAEQYF. CDR3 DNA: TGTGCCAGCAGAACCCTCATGATGACAGGGTCGGCCGAGCAGTACTTC.

This chain connects TRBV19 to TRBJ1-2, with a tentative D call TRBD1 (5 bases). The germline V gene encodes CDR1 LNHDA and CDR2 SQIVND (reference sequence). The CDR3 is made up of 16 amino acids. V gave up 3 bases and J gave up 0 bases, with 14 bases separating them. CDR3 coding DNA: TGTGCCAGTAGTATTGGGTCTCCAGGGACTAACTATGGCTACACCTTC. It is translated as CASSIGSPGTNYGYTF.